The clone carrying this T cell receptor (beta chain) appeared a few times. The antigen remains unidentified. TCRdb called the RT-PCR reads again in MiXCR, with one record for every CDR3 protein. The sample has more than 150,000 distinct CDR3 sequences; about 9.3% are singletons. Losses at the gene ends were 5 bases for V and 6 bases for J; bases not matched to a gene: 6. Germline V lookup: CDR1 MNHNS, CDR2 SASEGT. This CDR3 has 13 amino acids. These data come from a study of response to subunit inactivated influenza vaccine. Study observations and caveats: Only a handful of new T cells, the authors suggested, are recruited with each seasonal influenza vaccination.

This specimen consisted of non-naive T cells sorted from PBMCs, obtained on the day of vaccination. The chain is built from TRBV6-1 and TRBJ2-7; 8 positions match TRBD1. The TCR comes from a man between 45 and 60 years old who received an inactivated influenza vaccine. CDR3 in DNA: TGTGCCAGCAGTAGGACAGGGATAGGCGAGCAGTACTTC. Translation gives CASSRTGIGEQYF.